This T cell receptor (beta chain) was captured by sequencing in a study of vaccination and CD4 T cells after COVID-19. With the Oncomine TCR Beta short-read assay, DNA from cultured CD4+ T cells was sequenced. Each CDR3 protein is one row after TCRdb ran MiXCR on the PCR reads. Here the sample spans about 4,400 distinct CDR3 sequences, more than 35% being singletons. General study points: A median of about 90% of reactive clones, in convalescent patients, became evident only post-vaccination.

This clonotype was picked up a small number of times. Antigen specificity is unknown. The treatment: approximately 11-day PBMC culture with coronavirus spike peptide pools or control peptides (ViraFEST assay). CDR1 DFQATT and CDR2 SNEGSKA come from the germline V gene (reference sequence). There are 16 residues in the CDR3. Trimming removed 2 bases from V and 0 bases from J, with 14 bases in between. The TCR originated in a human donor who had recovered from COVID-19. Sequenced input: CD4+ T cells from blood, cultured in vitro. V gene TRBV20-1 combines with J gene TRBJ2-1; D unresolved. The CDR3 DNA is TGCAGTGCTAGAACCCCAGTTGGAAGCTCCTACAATGAGCAGTTCTTC. It translates to CSARTPVGSSYNEQFF.